This T cell receptor (beta chain) is drawn from a study of T cells in women clearing cervical HPV infection. Across the whole study: Case blood was drawn when the lesion was first found; control blood after infection became undetectable.

CDR1 and CDR2 from the germline V gene are SNHLY and FYNNEI. CDR3 length: 13 amino acids. Concerning this clone: Its antigen is unidentified. Read coverage stops 3 residues before the CDR3 terminus; the germline J gene supplies the remainder.

TCR beta CDR3 amplified by multiplex PCR from roughly 1,100 ng genomic DNA. Here immunoSEQ multiplex PCR was the method, and the copy in TCRdb shows in-frame clones only, minus some. The data include tens of thousands of clones; the top ten clones carry 8.4%. Study results and caveats: Combining TCR richness with V gene abundances gave roughly 0.84 AUC.

The sequence was collected from a woman aged 18 to 75 with a cervical HPV16 infection that either progressed to CIN3+ or cleared (not recorded which). The genes are TRBV2 and TRBJ1-2, with D possibly matching TRBD1 (6 bases). Material for sequencing was blood buffy coat. The DNA read from the CDR3 is TGTGCCAGCATCCTCGACAGGATCGGCGGC. Translation: CASILDRIGG. The complete CDR3 sequence is CASILDRIGGYTF.